This paragraph covers one T cell receptor (beta chain) sequence. Its antigen is as yet unknown. This record comes from a study of shared clonotypes between healthy human individuals. Per germline, CDR1 SGHRS and CDR2 YFSETQ. The CDR3 length is 14 residues. V lost 5 bases, J lost 5 bases, and 17 bases lay in between. Sequencing was performed with immunoSEQ multiplex PCR; in TCRdb, only in-frame clones are kept and a portion is missing. The top ten hold about 1.5% of the sample, which has under 1,100,000 clones, roughly 75% seen once. Overall study results and limits: Some naive CD4 clonotypes, 4% to 6%, turned up in common across several donors.

J is TRBJ2-7 and V is TRBV5-1; possibly TRBD1 for D (7 bases). Sequenced: memory CD4+ T cells sorted from blood. Subset specified: CD45RA-negative fraction. This receptor was taken from a man aged 18-30 years in good health. The CDR3 DNA is TGCGCCAGCAGTGGCGGCAGGGGGGTTAACGAGCAGTACTTC. Protein: CASSGGRGVNEQYF.